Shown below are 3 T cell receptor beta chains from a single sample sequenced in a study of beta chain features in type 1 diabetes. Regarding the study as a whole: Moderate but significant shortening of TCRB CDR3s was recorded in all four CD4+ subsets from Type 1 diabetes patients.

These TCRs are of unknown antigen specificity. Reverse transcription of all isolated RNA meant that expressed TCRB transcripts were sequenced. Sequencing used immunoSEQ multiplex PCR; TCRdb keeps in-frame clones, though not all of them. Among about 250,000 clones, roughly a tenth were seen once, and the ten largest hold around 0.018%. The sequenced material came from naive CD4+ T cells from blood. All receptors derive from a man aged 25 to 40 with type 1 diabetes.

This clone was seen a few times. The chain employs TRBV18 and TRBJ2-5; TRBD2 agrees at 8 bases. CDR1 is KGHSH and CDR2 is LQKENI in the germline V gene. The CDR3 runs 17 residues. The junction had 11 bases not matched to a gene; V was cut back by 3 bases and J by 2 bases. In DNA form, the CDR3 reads TGTGCCAGCTCACCTCAACTGGAAGTAGCGGGACAAGAGACCCAGTACTTC. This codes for CASSPQLEVAGQETQYF.

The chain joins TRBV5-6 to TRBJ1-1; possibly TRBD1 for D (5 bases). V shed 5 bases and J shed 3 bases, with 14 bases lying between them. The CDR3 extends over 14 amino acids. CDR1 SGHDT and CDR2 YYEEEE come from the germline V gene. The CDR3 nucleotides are TGTGCCAGCAGTTCCGGGACTGTAGACACTGAAGCTTTCTTT. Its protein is CASSSGTVDTEAFF.

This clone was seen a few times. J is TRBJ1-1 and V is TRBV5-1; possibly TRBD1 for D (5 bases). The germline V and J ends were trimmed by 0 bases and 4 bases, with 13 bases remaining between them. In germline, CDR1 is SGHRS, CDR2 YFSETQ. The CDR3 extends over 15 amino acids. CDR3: CASSLAGRGGTEAFF. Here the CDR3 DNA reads TGCGCCAGCAGCTTGGCCGGTAGGGGTGGCACTGAAGCTTTCTTT. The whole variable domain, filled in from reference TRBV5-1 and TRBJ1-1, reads KAGVTQTPRYLIKTRGQQVTLSCSPISGHRSVSWYQQTPGQGLQFLFEYFSETQRNKGNFPGRFSGRQFSNSRSEMNVSTLELGDSALYLCASSLAGRGGTEAFFGQGTRLTVV.